The 19 T cell receptor beta chains presented below share a single source sample, sequenced in a study of cytomegalovirus exposure and HLA in healthy donors. This PCR relied on a set of 60 Vbeta primers and 13 Jbeta primers. Some clones are missing from TCRdb's copy, which holds only in-frame ones; the method was immunoSEQ multiplex PCR. The sample carries over 110,000 clones, 70% to 85% recorded once. The specimen sequenced was PBMCs. The receptors stem from a woman in her sixties or seventies in good health and CMV-seropositive.

The rearrangement links TRBV12-2 to TRBJ2-5; the table names TRBD2, a call not compared with the DNA. TRBV12-2 is a recognized pseudogene. The CDR3 has 15 residues. The CDR3 nucleotides are TGTGCAAGTCGCCCCCGGACTAGGCCGAAAAAGACCCAGTACTTC. Translated: CASRPRTRPKKTQYF.

The genes are TRBV4-1 and TRBJ1-1; D gene uncertain. The CDR3 has 12 residues. Germline V gene lookup returns CDR1 MGHRA and CDR2 YSYEKL. The V and J ends lost 0 bases and 8 bases respectively, with 7 bases between them. The CDR3 region has the DNA TGCGCCAGCAGCCAAGAAGGCAGGGAAGCTTTCTTT. Protein sequence: CASSQEGREAFF.

The chain carries TRBV5-1 and TRBJ2-7; 7 bases match TRBD2. Germline trimming cut 4 bases from V and 4 bases from J; bases unmatched to any gene: 11. This CDR3 contains 15 residues. Germline V gives CDR1 SGHRS, CDR2 YFSETQ. The CDR3 DNA follows: TGCGCCAGCAGCCCCCCGAGCGGGATGTCTTACGAGCAGTACTTC. Protein: CASSPPSGMSYEQYF.

The rearrangement links TRBV15 to TRBJ2-5, with D possibly matching TRBD1 (6 bases). Gene TRBJ2-7 matches the end of the DNA better, so the J call may be wrong. The CDR3 is 12 amino acids. Germline lookup yields CDR1 LNHNV and CDR2 YYDKDF (reference sequence). CDR3 amino acids: CATSRKGDEQYF. The CDR3 DNA reads as TGTGCCACCAGCAGGAAGGGGGACGAGCAGTACTTC.

V is TRBV9 and J is TRBJ1-1; the D is unclear. Germline assignment: CDR1 SGDLS and CDR2 YYNGEE. CDR3 length equals 14 residues. V was shortened by 0 bases and J by 1 base, with 7 bases between the two germline ends. The CDR3 is CASSVAGKNTEAFF. DNA for the CDR3: TGTGCCAGCAGCGTAGCTGGCAAGAACACTGAAGCTTTCTTT.

The rearrangement links TRBV4-1 to TRBJ2-7; D may be TRBD2 (5 bases). Deletions cut 0 bases from V and 0 bases from J, with 12 bases between. The CDR3 is made up of 16 amino acids. The germline gives CDR1 MGHRA, CDR2 YSYEKL. The CDR3 DNA sequence: TGCGCCAGCAGCCAAGAAACTCATGGGAGCTCCTACGAGCAGTACTTC. Protein sequence: CASSQETHGSSYEQYF.

In the case of this clone: An end of the junction does not agree with germline; a read error may underlie this. This rearrangement joins TRBV11-2 to TRBJ2-7; D might be TRBD2 (5 bases). The CDR3 totals 14 residues. Germline V gene sequence: CDR1 SGHAT, CDR2 FQNNGV. The CDR3 nucleotides are TGTGCCAGCAGCTCAGTACCGGGATCCTCCGAGCAGTACTTC. Its protein is CASSSVPGSSEQYF.

Only a few counts were recorded for this clone. This chain joins TRBV10-3 and TRBJ1-6; no reliable D call. The CDR3 extends over 14 amino acids. Germline V CDR1 and CDR2: ENHRY, SYGVKD. Trimming cost V 0 bases and J 6 bases, with 6 bases left between them. The CDR3, as DNA: TGTGCCATCAGTGAGTCCAGTTTTAATTCACCCCTCCACTTT. Amino acids: CAISESSFNSPLHF.

The gene calls are TRBV27 and TRBJ2-7; D is perhaps TRBD1 (6 bases). The V gene's germline CDR1 is MNHEY and CDR2 SMNVEV (reference sequence). The CDR3 is 15 amino acids. Between the trimmed V and J ends, which lost 10 bases and 5 bases, there was a span of 24 bases. This CDR3 reads CATAPNRQATDEQYF. DNA for the CDR3: TGTGCCACCGCACCCAATCGACAGGCGACGGACGAGCAGTACTTC.

V is TRBV7-2 and J is TRBJ2-1; 7 nucleotides agree with TRBD1. Germline-derived CDR1 and CDR2 are SGHTA and FQGNSA. The CDR3 consists of 12 residues. The ends lost 5 bases at V and 8 bases at J; junction bases unmatched: 3. The CDR3: CASSAGGHEQFF. DNA for the CDR3: TGTGCCAGCAGCGCAGGGGGTCATGAGCAGTTCTTC.

V is TRBV30 and J is TRBJ2-7; 14 nucleotides match TRBD2. V gave up 2 bases and J gave up 1 base; unmatched junction bases: 10. Germline V gene lookup returns CDR1 GTSNPN and CDR2 SVGIG (reference sequence). The CDR3 totals 18 residues. The CDR3 protein is CAWSRGGLAGGMSYEQYF. CDR3 in DNA: TGTGCCTGGAGTAGAGGAGGACTAGCGGGAGGAATGTCCTACGAGCAGTACTTC.

The chain combines TRBV4-2 with TRBJ1-2; the D is unclear. Germline CDR1 LGHNA, CDR2 YNFKEQ. The CDR3 is 14 residues long. V lost 0 bases to trimming and J lost 4 bases, with 9 bases between them. In nucleotides, the CDR3 is TGTGCCAGCAGCCAAGATCGGGGTTTCTATGGCTACACCTTC. Translating gives CASSQDRGFYGYTF.

The V gene is TRBV27, the J gene TRBJ1-1; tentatively, D is TRBD1 (5 bases). The CDR3 has 14 amino acids. CDR1 is MNHEY, CDR2 SMNVEV, per germline (reference sequence). Trimming took off 3 bases at V and 1 base at J, with 9 bases between the two ends. Here the CDR3 reads CASSFGGPNTEAFF. The CDR3 DNA sequence: TGTGCCAGCAGTTTCGGGGGTCCGAACACTGAAGCTTTCTTT.

Turning to this clone: In this CDR3 the conserved last residue, phenylalanine or tryptophan, is missing, so a read error is likely. The V call is TRBV6-4, the J call TRBJ2-7; tentative D call: TRBD1 (6 bases). The CDR3 is made up of 13 amino acids. Trimming shortened V by 8 bases and J by 0 bases, and 11 bases separated the two germline ends. CDR1 is MRHNA and CDR2 is SNTAGT in the germline V gene. The CDR3 reads CASSHRASYEQYL. The CDR3 coding sequence is TGTGCCAGCTCTCACAGGGCCTCCTACGAGCAGTACCTC.

The genes are TRBV19 and TRBJ2-4; 9 nucleotides line up with TRBD2. The germline V gene encodes CDR1 LNHDA and CDR2 SQIVND (reference sequence). This CDR3 has 16 residues. Trimming took 5 bases from V and 0 from J; bases not matched to a gene: 5. Here the CDR3 reads CASSPLLAGAKNIQYF. The CDR3 DNA reads TGTGCCAGTAGTCCACTACTAGCGGGAGCCAAAAACATTCAGTACTTC.

In its sample, this clone was seen once. The rearrangement joins TRBV21-1 to TRBJ2-1; the table's D gene call, TRBD1, was not cross checked with the DNA. TRBV21-1 is a pseudogene segment. The length of the CDR3 is 14 residues. The CDR3 DNA is TGTGCCAGCAGCCAACAGGGGGCGTACAATGAGCAGTTCTTC. This codes for CASSQQGAYNEQFF.

The chain has TRBV5-4 and TRBJ2-3; 10 bases are a match to TRBD2. The germline V gene has CDR1 SGHNT and CDR2 YYREEE (reference sequence). The ends lost 0 bases at V and 2 bases at J; junction bases unmatched: 3. The CDR3 loop spans 16 amino acids. The CDR3 DNA sequence: TGTGCCAGCAGCTTGGCTAGCGGGAGAGTCACAGATACGCAGTATTTT. Its protein product is CASSLASGRVTDTQYF.

The V and J genes are TRBV28 and TRBJ1-3; 7 bases are a match to TRBD1. The junction had 4 bases not matched to a gene; V was cut back by 5 bases and J by 0 bases. Germline V gives CDR1 MDHEN, CDR2 SYDVKM. The CDR3 totals 15 residues. CDR3 sequence (DNA): TGTGCCAGCAGTCCGGGGGACAGCTCTGGAAACACCATATATTTT. Residues: CASSPGDSSGNTIYF.

This chain links TRBV4-1 with TRBJ2-7; 12 bases align to TRBD1. This CDR3 spans 16 amino acids. The trim removed 4 bases at V and 9 bases at J, leaving 13 bases unmatched. Germline V gives CDR1 MGHRA, CDR2 YSYEKL. The CDR3 loop is CASSLRWGQGARVQYF. As DNA, the CDR3 is TGCGCCAGCAGCCTAAGATGGGGACAGGGGGCGAGAGTGCAGTACTTC.